Shown below are 16 T cell receptor beta chains from a single sample sequenced in a study of blood T cell repertoires in COVID-19. Clones were sequenced by immunoSEQ multiplex PCR, and TCRdb holds only the in-frame ones, with some missing. The sample has some 270,000 clones, roughly 84% seen once. Material: peripheral blood. These receptors all stem from a woman aged 40 to 55 who had recovered from COVID-19.

The chain uses TRBV3-1 (or the pseudogene TRBV3-2) and TRBJ2-5; TRBD1 matches 7 bases. The length of the CDR3 is 15 residues. Trimming took 4 bases from V and 4 from J; bases not matched to a gene: 9. Germline lookup yields CDR1 LGHDT and CDR2 YNNKEL (reference sequence). The CDR3: CASSPLPGQLETQYF. The CDR3 DNA sequence: TGTGCCAGCAGCCCCCTCCCGGGACAGTTAGAGACCCAGTACTTC.

This chain joins TRBV29-1 and TRBJ2-1; no firm D call. Germline CDR1 reads SQVTM; CDR2 reads ANQGSEA. Trimming cost V 3 bases and J 9 bases, with 9 bases left between them. The CDR3 has 11 amino acids. DNA of the CDR3: TGCAGCGTTGAGCGTACCGGTGAGCAGTTCTTC. Its translation: CSVERTGEQFF.

The V call is TRBV2, the J call TRBJ1-4; D remains unclear. The V gene's germline CDR1 is SNHLY and CDR2 FYNNEI. The ends were cut back, 6 bases at V and 1 base at J, with 9 bases in the middle. The length of the CDR3 is 14 residues. The CDR3 protein is CASRKLLTNEKLFF. The DNA of the CDR3 is TGTGCCAGCAGGAAGCTACTAACTAATGAAAAACTGTTTTTT.

Here the CDR3 DNA reads TGTGCCAGTAGTCCTAACACAGCGGGGCGCGATTTCGCCGGGGAGCTGTTTTTT. Translating it yields CASSPNTAGRDFAGELFF. The chain is built from TRBV19 and TRBJ2-2; 7 bases match TRBD2. With V trimmed by 5 bases and J by 6 bases, 18 bases remained unmatched. CDR3 length: 18 residues. CDR1 and CDR2 from the germline V gene are LNHDA and SQIVND (reference sequence).

The chain uses TRBV7-9 and TRBJ1-4; D uncertain. V was pared by 2 bases and J by 10 bases, with 14 bases between. This CDR3 is 14 amino acids long. Looked up from germline, CDR1 is SEHNR and CDR2 is FQNEAQ (reference sequence). The CDR3: CASSLLLEEGKLFF. CDR3 coding DNA: TGTGCCAGCAGCTTATTGCTTGAGGAGGGAAAACTGTTTTTT.

DNA for the CDR3: TGTGCCAGCAGTTACGACAACACAGATACGCAGTATTTT. Protein: CASSYDNTDTQYF. The chain combines TRBV6-5 with TRBJ2-3; D uncertain. Trimming took 2 bases from V and 2 from J, leaving 5 bases between them. CDR3 length: 13 amino acids. Looked up from germline, CDR1 is MNHEY and CDR2 is SVGAGI.

The rearrangement links TRBV28 to TRBJ1-6, with a possible D match to TRBD1 (5 bases). Trimming shortened V by 5 bases and J by 7 bases, and 12 bases separated the two germline ends. The CDR3 loop spans 14 amino acids. CDR1 is MDHEN, CDR2 SYDVKM, per germline. The CDR3 DNA reads as TGTGCCAGCAGTGGGGCAGGACAAAATTCACCCCTCCACTTT. This translates into CASSGAGQNSPLHF. Full variable domain (missing parts from reference TRBV28 and TRBJ1-6): DVKVTQSSRYLVKRTGEKVFLECVQDMDHENMFWYRQDPGLGLRLIYFSYDVKMKEKGDIPEGYSVSREKKERFSLILESASTNQTSMYLCASSGAGQNSPLHFGNGTRLTVT.

The gene calls are TRBV11-2 and TRBJ2-1; 11 nucleotides match TRBD2. Germline CDR1 and CDR2: SGHAT and FQNNGV. The length of the CDR3 is 15 residues. The ends lost 4 bases at V and 5 bases at J; junction bases unmatched: 4. CDR3 region: CASSSLAGAHNEQFF. The CDR3 DNA sequence: TGTGCCAGCAGCTCACTAGCGGGGGCCCACAATGAGCAGTTCTTC.

This chain links TRBV5-1 with TRBJ1-2, with TRBD1 matching 8 bases. Trimming cost V 4 bases and J 7 bases; bases outside gene matches: 6. This CDR3 is 13 amino acids long. CDR1 and CDR2 from the germline V gene are SGHRS and YFSETQ. Here the CDR3 reads CASSEETGAGYTF. The DNA of the CDR3 is TGCGCCAGCAGCGAGGAGACAGGGGCTGGCTACACCTTC.

The chain joins TRBV25-1 to TRBJ1-3, with a possible D match to TRBD1 (5 bases). Germline-derived CDR1 and CDR2 are MGHDK and SYGVNS. The CDR3 is 15 amino acids. V was shortened by 5 bases and J by 1 base, with 12 bases between the two germline ends. The CDR3 spells CASSPTTASGNTIYF. CDR3 DNA sequence: TGTGCCAGCAGTCCTACGACAGCATCTGGAAACACCATATATTTT.

This clone was picked up one time. This sequence joins TRBV2 and TRBJ2-1; 10 bases fit TRBD1. V lost 4 bases to trimming and J lost 3 bases; unmatched junction nucleotides: 3. Germline CDR1 and CDR2: SNHLY and FYNNEI. The CDR3 loop spans 15 amino acids. The CDR3 sequence is CASSARTGGYNEQFF. The CDR3 DNA sequence: TGTGCCAGCAGTGCCAGGACAGGGGGCTACAATGAGCAGTTCTTC.

The chain joins TRBV11-2 to TRBJ1-1; D is undetermined. V was trimmed by 3 bases and J by 8 bases, leaving 7 bases between them. The CDR3 consists of 11 residues. Germline-derived CDR1 and CDR2 are SGHAT and FQNNGV. CDR3 region: CASSFTTEAFF. In DNA, the CDR3 is TGTGCCAGCAGCTTCACCACAGAAGCTTTCTTT.

This CDR3 is CASSFVPVGSEKLFF. CDR3 nucleotide sequence: TGTGCCAGCAGTTTCGTGCCAGTAGGGAGTGAAAAACTGTTTTTT. V gene TRBV27 combines with J gene TRBJ1-4; D gene unclear. The V gene lost 3 bases and the J gene lost 7 bases, with 15 bases spanning the gap. Germline V lookup: CDR1 MNHEY, CDR2 SMNVEV (reference sequence). This CDR3 comprises 15 residues.

V usage is TRBV5-4 and J usage is TRBJ1-6; maybe TRBD1 (5 bases). In germline, CDR1 is SGHNT, CDR2 YYREEE (reference sequence). V lost 4 bases, J lost 7 bases, and 15 bases lay in between. CDR3 length: 15 residues. CDR3 sequence (DNA): TGTGCCAGCAGCCCAGGGTACGCCGGGAATTCACCCCTCCACTTT. Its translation: CASSPGYAGNSPLHF.

This rearrangement joins TRBV28 to TRBJ1-3; D may be TRBD1 (6 bases). The germline CDR1 and CDR2 sequences are MDHEN and SYDVKM. This CDR3 comprises 17 residues. The V end lost 8 bases, the J end lost 3 bases, and 23 bases lay between the germline ends. The CDR3: CASWGGRTGRIGNTIYF. The DNA for the CDR3 is TGTGCCAGCTGGGGGGGGCGGACGGGACGGATTGGAAACACCATATATTTT.

V gene TRBV5-5 combines with J gene TRBJ2-7, with D possibly being TRBD1 (6 bases). Between the trimmed V and J ends, which lost 4 bases and 2 bases, there was a span of 25 bases. The germline gives CDR1 SGHKS, CDR2 YYEKEE (reference sequence). This CDR3 spans 18 amino acids. The CDR3 here is CASSPAGSGQPIPYEQYF. As DNA, the CDR3 is TGTGCCAGCAGCCCCGCCGGGTCTGGACAGCCTATTCCCTACGAGCAGTACTTC.